The text below deals with one TCR beta chain. TCRdb's copy holds only in-frame clones and misses some; the assay was immunoSEQ multiplex PCR. Here the sample spans tens of thousands of clones, roughly 90% being singletons. This sample is part of a study of blood T cell repertoires in COVID-19. Per germline, CDR1 MNHEY and CDR2 SVGEGT. Trimming took 6 bases from V and 5 from J, leaving 10 bases between them. This CDR3 comprises 13 residues. Sequencing was performed on peripheral blood. This sequence was found in a woman aged 80 or older with acute or convalescent COVID-19. The chain is built from TRBV6-2 or TRBV6-3 and TRBJ2-2; no definite D call. The CDR3 sequence is CASRPYSTGELFF. The CDR3 region has the DNA TGTGCCAGCAGGCCTTACAGTACCGGGGAGCTGTTTTTT.